This is a list of T cell receptor beta chains from one sample in a study of Ad26.COV2.S vaccination and SARS-CoV-2 variants. The data were produced by immunoSEQ multiplex PCR, yet TCRdb's version contains in-frame clones alone and is incomplete. In the table there are 300,000 to 400,000 clones, 92% of which are singletons. Sequencing was performed on peripheral blood, taken after recovery from COVID-19. The receptors originated from a human donor who had recovered from COVID-19. The conserved cysteine and the conserved F or W are not part of the CDR3 here. Size values are once, few and many counts, or a class for expanded clones, and some rows have none.

TRBV12-3/TRBV12-4	.	TRBJ1-1	ASTDNSPGEAF
TRBV7-2	.	TRBJ2-6	ASSRRQGPSRVNVLT
TRBV12-3/TRBV12-4	.	TRBJ1-1	ASSLARLEAF
TRBV19	.	TRBJ2-5	ASSIDRRGRGETQY
TRBV6-5	.	TRBJ1-4	ASRLSATNEKLF
TRBV11-3	.	TRBJ1-1	ASSQPAEAF
TRBV7-9	.	TRBJ1-3	ASSLDSPGTGNTIY
TRBV7-6	.	TRBJ1-1	ASSVGQGDTEAF
TRBV10-2	once	TRBJ1-1	ASSGGLGQGVKTEAF
TRBV7-2	.	TRBJ2-1	ASSLGVGPYNEQF
TRBV18	once	TRBJ1-6	ASSEQEFNSPLH
TRBV6-5	once	TRBJ2-5	ASSFSAAETQY
TRBV7-2	.	TRBJ2-5	ASSLVWGETQY
TRBV10-3	.	TRBJ2-2	AISGTEGGRANTGELF
TRBV6-5	few	TRBJ1-6	ASSYRENSPLH
TRBV6-5	.	TRBJ2-3	ASSYEGTDTQY
TRBV7-8	.	TRBJ2-1	ASSPRLAGGWDEQF
TRBV7-9	.	TRBJ2-2	ASSPRGTGGPMNTGELF
TRBV14	.	TRBJ2-2	ASSRNLIPRRGDGELF
TRBV3-1/TRBV3-2	.	TRBJ2-1	ASSQDGRGYNEQF
TRBV5-1	.	TRBJ1-4	ASSLAGTVNEKLF
TRBV9	.	TRBJ2-7	ASSEVGTGVYEQY
TRBV3-1/TRBV3-2	.	TRBJ1-6	ASSQNRDPNSPLH
TRBV27	.	TRBJ2-7	ASSFIPGSDEQY
TRBV12-3/TRBV12-4	once	TRBJ2-7	ASRPLSYEQY
TRBV7-2	.	TRBJ2-7	ASSLAATSGGAYEQY
TRBV10-2	.	TRBJ2-7	ASSEVAGANYEQY
TRBV7-2	.	TRBJ1-6	ASTVLGGGSPLH
TRBV27	once	TRBJ1-1	ASSATGGYTEAF
TRBV4-2	.	TRBJ2-7	ASSLGPGGELGYEQY
TRBV2	.	TRBJ1-4	ASKGLGEKLF
TRBV12-3/TRBV12-4	.	TRBJ1-2	ASSLTESYGYT
TRBV9	.	TRBJ2-3	ASSPRGGPTDTQY
TRBV6-5	.	TRBJ2-2	ASSPQGTAGELF
TRBV6-1	.	TRBJ1-2	ASRETANYGYT
TRBV6-5	.	TRBJ2-5	ATGDSKETQY
TRBV2	.	TRBJ2-5	ASSSTDAGLMQTQY
TRBV6-1	.	TRBJ1-5	ASSEGSYQPQH
TRBV6-5	.	TRBJ1-2	ASRRQGGGYT
TRBV10-3	.	TRBJ1-4	AIRGAASEKLF
TRBV10-1	.	TRBJ1-5	PTGERDPNQPQH
TRBV6-4	.	TRBJ2-3	ASSVLPGDTQY
TRBV7-8	.	TRBJ1-1	ASNPRVSSSSNTEAF
TRBV7-2	.	TRBJ2-1	ASSLHSQGLGEQF
TRBV27	.	TRBJ1-1	ASSHRGGNTEAF
TRBV5-1	.	TRBJ1-1	ASSLGEGNTEAF
TRBV27	.	TRBJ1-6	ASKQGRSSYNSPLH
TRBV7-7	.	TRBJ2-5	ASSPNVQQETQY
TRBV13	.	TRBJ2-7	ASSPDDSREQY
TRBV4-1	.	TRBJ1-4	ASSQIQGRANEKLF
TRBV9	.	TRBJ1-6	ASSVEVQGNSPLH
TRBV11-2	.	TRBJ1-6	ASSLGWGLSPLH
TRBV5-4	.	TRBJ1-2	ASSFTGQKNYGYT
TRBV10-2	.	TRBJ2-3	ASNLYGGISTDTQY